This TCR beta chain was retrieved from a study of blood T cells in healthy people across ages. A second 7 to 11 cycle PCR used barcoded and J-beta primers. One entry per CDR3 protein, called by TCRdb with MiXCR from the 5' RACE reads. This table holds about 400,000 distinct CDR3 sequences, over 45% found once. This CDR3 has 14 residues. Per the germline V gene, CDR1 is DFQATT and CDR2 is SNEGSKA (reference sequence). V was clipped by 6 bases and J by 5 bases; unmatched bases: 9. Study-wide findings and caveats: Comparison with aged donors showed that long-lived donors had more naive CD4+ cells and higher diversity. Across the age range, TCR beta diversity per million T cells fell in a roughly linear way.

A single count supports this clonotype. No antigen is known for it. Russia was home to the donors, healthy Caucasian individuals aged about 6 to 90. Sequenced sample: blood. The chain combines TRBV20-1 with TRBJ2-2; 7 nucleotides agree with TRBD1. The TCR sequence derives from a man in his sixties in good health. The CDR3, as DNA: TGCAGTGCCGACTCGGGACAGAGAACCGGGGAGCTGTTTTTT. Amino acid sequence: CSADSGQRTGELFF.